These 18 T cell receptor beta chains were all obtained from the same sample, sequenced in a study of blood T cell repertoires in COVID-19. Method: immunoSEQ multiplex PCR; TCRdb's copy keeps in-frame clones and lacks some. The table includes around 130,000 clones, approximately 78% detected once. The sequenced material came from peripheral blood. All receptors come from a woman older than 75 with acute or convalescent COVID-19.

This chain links TRBV10-2 with TRBJ1-4; TRBD1 is a possible D gene (5 bases). From germline, CDR1 is WSHSY and CDR2 SAAADI. The CDR3 runs to 13 residues. V was shortened by 0 bases and J by 8 bases, with 7 bases between the two germline ends. The CDR3 sequence: CASSESQGEKLFF. The CDR3 DNA sequence: TGCGCCAGCAGTGAGTCGCAGGGAGAAAAACTGTTTTTT.

The rearrangement links TRBV5-1 to TRBJ1-2, with D possibly TRBD1 on 6 matching bases. Trimming left V 0 bases short and J 4 bases short, with 13 bases between. The CDR3 length is 15 residues. Germline assignment: CDR1 SGHRS and CDR2 YFSETQ. The CDR3 is CASSLAPGQTYGYTF. CDR3 in DNA: TGCGCCAGCAGCTTGGCACCCGGACAGACCTATGGCTACACCTTC.

This clone was found once. V usage is TRBV15 and J usage is TRBJ1-2; 10 positions agree with TRBD1. The germline V gene encodes CDR1 LNHNV and CDR2 YYDKDF (reference sequence). The junction had 6 bases not matched to a gene; V was cut back by 5 bases and J by 3 bases. CDR3 length: 15 amino acids. For the CDR3, the DNA is TGTGCCACCAGCGGCGGGACAGGGGTATACTATGGCTACACCTTC. Translating it yields CATSGGTGVYYGYTF. Full variable domain (rest looked up from reference TRBV15 and TRBJ1-2): DAMVIQNPRYQVTQFGKPVTLSCSQTLNHNVMYWYQQKSSQAPKLLFHYYDKDFNNEADTPDNFQSRRPNTSFCFLDIRSPGLGDTAMYLCATSGGTGVYYGYTFGSGTRLTVV.

The J gene is TRBJ2-3, the V gene TRBV11-2, with a tentative D call TRBD1 (5 bases). V lost 1 base to trimming and J lost 6 bases, with 11 bases between them. Germline CDR1 SGHAT, CDR2 FQNNGV. CDR3 length: 14 amino acids. CDR3 amino acids: CASSLVLRADTQYF. The DNA for the CDR3 is TGTGCCAGCAGCTTAGTCCTCAGGGCGGATACGCAGTATTTT.

The chain has TRBV14 and TRBJ2-3; 9 bases fit TRBD2. V dropped 0 bases and J dropped 5; count of bases not matched to a gene: 6. The germline CDR1 and CDR2 sequences are SGHDN and FVKESK. There are 16 residues in the CDR3. The CDR3 nucleotides read TGTGCCAGCAGCCAAGACCTAGCGGGGTCGGGAGATACGCAGTATTTT. Protein sequence: CASSQDLAGSGDTQYF.

The rearrangement links TRBV6-5 to TRBJ1-4; no clear D gene. The CDR3 is 13 residues long. Germline V gene data show CDR1 as MNHEY and CDR2 as SVGAGI. Trimming took 8 bases from V and 8 from J, leaving 15 bases between them. The DNA of the CDR3 is TGTGCCAGCCTAACCTCGGCCAGGGAAAAACTGTTTTTT. The encoded protein is CASLTSAREKLFF.

The chain has TRBV2 and TRBJ1-6; D unclear. This CDR3 comprises 15 residues. The germline V and J ends were trimmed by 7 bases and 5 bases, with 15 bases remaining between them. Germline V lookup: CDR1 SNHLY, CDR2 FYNNEI. CDR3 nucleotide sequence: TGTGCCAGCACGGCGGCGGAACGACATAATTCACCCCTCCACTTT. Encoded protein: CASTAAERHNSPLHF.

The genes are TRBV7-8 and TRBJ1-1; weak D call: TRBD1 (5 bases). With 0 bases removed from V and 2 bases from J, the gap between germline ends came to 10 bases. The CDR3 consists of 15 residues. The germline CDR1 and CDR2 sequences are SGHVS and FQNEAQ. CDR3 nucleotide sequence: TGTGCCAGCAGCTTAGCGTACAGGTCTAACACTGAAGCTTTCTTT. Amino acid sequence: CASSLAYRSNTEAFF.

This sequence joins TRBV5-4 and TRBJ2-3; D is ambiguous. CDR1 SGHNT and CDR2 YYREEE come from the germline V gene (reference sequence). The CDR3 consists of 12 residues. The ends were cut back, 4 bases at V and 3 bases at J, with 6 bases in the middle. CDR3 coding DNA: TGTGCCAGCAGCCACAATACAGATACGCAGTATTTT. Protein product: CASSHNTDTQYF. The whole variable domain, remainder taken from reference TRBV5-4 and TRBJ2-3, is ETGVTQSPTHLIKTRGQQVTLRCSSQSGHNTVSWYQQALGQGPQFIFQYYREEENGRGNFPPRFSGLQFPNYSSELNVNALELDDSALYLCASSHNTDTQYFGPGTRLTVL.

The genes are TRBV28 and TRBJ1-6; no firm D call. The CDR3 is 16 residues long. V was clipped by 7 bases and J by 9 bases, with 22 bases between them. CDR1 MDHEN and CDR2 SYDVKM come from the germline V gene. The CDR3 nucleotides read TGTGCCAGCACCATCGGTGCGGGCCGAATGGCTTCACCCCTCCACTTT. This translates into CASTIGAGRMASPLHF.

The chain links TRBV19 to TRBJ2-6; the match to TRBD1 covers 10 bases. The CDR3 contains 18 residues. After removal of 5 bases from V and 2 bases from J, the junction contained 9 bases not matched to a gene. Germline CDR1 LNHDA, CDR2 SQIVND (reference sequence). The CDR3: CASSLDRGNHAGANVLTF. The DNA of the CDR3 is TGTGCCAGTAGTTTGGACAGGGGGAACCACGCTGGGGCCAACGTCCTGACTTTC.

DNA for the CDR3: TGCGCCAGCAGCTTGGCCACGACGGCTGCGGGAGAGCAGTACTTC. Its translation: CASSLATTAAGEQYF. The chain combines TRBV5-1 with TRBJ2-7; tentative D call: TRBD2 (6 bases). The CDR3 is 15 residues long. Germline V gene lookup returns CDR1 SGHRS and CDR2 YFSETQ. V lost 0 bases and J 7 bases, leaving 17 bases between the germline ends.

The chain is built from TRBV25-1 and TRBJ1-2; a weak D match, TRBD1 (5 bases). The CDR3 has 13 amino acids. Trimming cost V 7 bases and J 6 bases, with 15 bases left between them. The germline gives CDR1 MGHDK, CDR2 SYGVNS. The CDR3 spells CASKGQGGHGYTF. CDR3 sequence (DNA): TGTGCCAGCAAGGGGCAGGGTGGTCATGGCTACACCTTC.

The V and J genes are TRBV6-5 and TRBJ2-5; TRBD2 agrees at 7 bases. CDR1 is MNHEY, CDR2 SVGAGI, per germline. V gave up 2 bases and J gave up 3 bases; unmatched junction bases: 9. This CDR3 region has 16 residues. CDR3 in amino acids: CASSYLASGAKETQYF. In DNA form, the CDR3 reads TGTGCCAGCAGTTACCTGGCTAGCGGTGCCAAAGAGACCCAGTACTTC.

The chain couples TRBV15 to TRBJ2-5, with 12 bases lining up with TRBD2. Per germline, CDR1 LNHNV and CDR2 YYDKDF (reference sequence). J gave up 1 base and V 4 bases, and 4 bases lay outside the gene matches. This CDR3 has 16 amino acids. In DNA form, the CDR3 reads TGTGCCACCAGCACAACTAGCGGGAGGCCCCAAGAGACCCAGTACTTC. Its translation: CATSTTSGRPQETQYF.

CDR3 amino acids: CASSPWETEKAFF. The CDR3 coding sequence is TGTGCCAGCAGCCCGTGGGAGACGGAGAAAGCTTTCTTT. The chain carries TRBV5-8 and TRBJ1-1; the D is unclear. V lost 4 bases, J lost 9 bases, and 16 bases lay in between. This CDR3 spans 13 amino acids. From germline, CDR1 is SGHTS and CDR2 YDEGEE. Drawing the rest from reference TRBV5-8 and TRBJ1-1, the complete variable domain is EAGVTQSPTHLIKTRGQQATLRCSPISGHTSVYWYQQALGLGLQFLLWYDEGEERNRGNFPPRFSGRQFPNYSSELNVNALELEDSALYLCASSPWETEKAFFGQGTRLTVV.

The chain links TRBV7-9 to TRBJ2-7, with D possibly matching TRBD1 (6 bases). Germline lookup yields CDR1 SEHNR and CDR2 FQNEAQ (reference sequence). This CDR3 is built from 15 residues. V was clipped by 4 bases and J by 2 bases, with 15 bases between them. The CDR3 nucleotides are TGTGCCAGCAGCTCGACAGCCAGGGGAACCTACGAGCAGTACTTC. This translates into CASSSTARGTYEQYF.

The chain couples TRBV10-1 to TRBJ2-5; perhaps TRBD2 as D (6 bases). Germline CDR1 reads WNHNN; CDR2 reads SYGVQD (reference sequence). There are 12 residues in the CDR3. The V and J ends lost 1 base and 9 bases respectively, with 9 bases between them. DNA of the CDR3: TGCGCCAGCAGTGAGTTAGCGGTGCCCCAGTACTTC. This encodes CASSELAVPQYF.